This T cell receptor beta chain comes out of a study of shared clonotypes between healthy human individuals. Clones were sequenced by immunoSEQ multiplex PCR, and TCRdb holds only the in-frame ones, with some missing. This table holds hundreds of thousands of clones, under 80% found once. Germline CDR1 and CDR2: SNHLY and FYNNEI. V lost 8 bases, J lost 5 bases, and 16 bases lay in between. This CDR3 comprises 14 residues. Sequenced material: memory CD4+ T cells sorted from blood. This sample's subset: CD45RA-negative fraction. The sequence was collected from a woman aged 25 to 45 in good health. V and J are TRBV2 and TRBJ2-1; the D call may be TRBD1 or TRBD2 (7 bases each). In DNA, the CDR3 is TGTGCCAGCGCTAGCGGCAGGGGGAACAATGAGCAGTTCTTC. Residues: CASASGRGNNEQFF.